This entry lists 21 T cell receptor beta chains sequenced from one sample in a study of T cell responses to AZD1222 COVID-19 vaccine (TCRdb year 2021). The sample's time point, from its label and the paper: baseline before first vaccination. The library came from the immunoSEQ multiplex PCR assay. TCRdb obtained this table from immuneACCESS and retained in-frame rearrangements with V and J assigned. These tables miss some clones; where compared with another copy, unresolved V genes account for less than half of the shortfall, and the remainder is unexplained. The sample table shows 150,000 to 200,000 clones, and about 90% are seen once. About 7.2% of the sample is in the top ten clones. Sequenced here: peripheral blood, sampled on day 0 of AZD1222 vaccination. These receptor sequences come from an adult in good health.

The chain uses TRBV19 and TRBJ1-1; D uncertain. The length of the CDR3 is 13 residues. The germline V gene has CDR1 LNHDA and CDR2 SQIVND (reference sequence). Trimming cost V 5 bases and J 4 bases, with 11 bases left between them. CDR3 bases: TGTGCCAGTAGTGAGTTAAAGGGCACTGAAGCTTTCTTT. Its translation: CASSELKGTEAFF.

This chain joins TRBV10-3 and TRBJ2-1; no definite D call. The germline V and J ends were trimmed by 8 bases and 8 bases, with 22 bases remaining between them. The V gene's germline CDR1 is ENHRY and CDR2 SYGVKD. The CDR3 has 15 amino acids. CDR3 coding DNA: TGTGCCATCGCATACGGGCAGAACATTGGGGATGAGCAGTTCTTC. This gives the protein CAIAYGQNIGDEQFF.

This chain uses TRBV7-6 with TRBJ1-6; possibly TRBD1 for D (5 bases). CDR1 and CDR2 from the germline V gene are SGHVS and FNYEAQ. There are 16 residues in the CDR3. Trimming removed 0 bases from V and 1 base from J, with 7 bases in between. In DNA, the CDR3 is TGTGCCAGCAGCTTAGCGGGGCTTTCCTATAATTCACCCCTCCACTTT. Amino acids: CASSLAGLSYNSPLHF.

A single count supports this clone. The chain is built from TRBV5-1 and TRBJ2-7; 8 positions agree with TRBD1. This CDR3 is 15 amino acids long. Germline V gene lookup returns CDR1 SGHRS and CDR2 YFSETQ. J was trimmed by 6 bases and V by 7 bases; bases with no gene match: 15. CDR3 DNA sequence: TGCGCCAGCCGCATACCGACGGCAGGGGGCGGCGAGCAGTACTTC. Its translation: CASRIPTAGGGEQYF.

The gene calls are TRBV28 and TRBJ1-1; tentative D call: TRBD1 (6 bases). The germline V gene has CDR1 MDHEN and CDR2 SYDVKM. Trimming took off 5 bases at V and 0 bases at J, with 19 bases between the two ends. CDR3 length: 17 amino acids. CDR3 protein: CASSPWTAWRLNTEAFF. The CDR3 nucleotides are TGTGCCAGCAGTCCCTGGACAGCCTGGAGACTGAACACTGAAGCTTTCTTT.

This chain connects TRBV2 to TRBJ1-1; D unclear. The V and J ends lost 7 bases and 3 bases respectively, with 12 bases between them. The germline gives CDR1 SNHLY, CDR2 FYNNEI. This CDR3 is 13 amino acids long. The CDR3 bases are TGTGCCAGCACCAACGACGGTGACACTGAAGCTTTCTTT. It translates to CASTNDGDTEAFF.

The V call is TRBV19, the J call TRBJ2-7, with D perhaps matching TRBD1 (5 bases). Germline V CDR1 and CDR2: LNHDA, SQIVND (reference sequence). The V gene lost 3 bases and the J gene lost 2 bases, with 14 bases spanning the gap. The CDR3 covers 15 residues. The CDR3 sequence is CASSMTARATYEQYF. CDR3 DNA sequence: TGTGCCAGTAGTATGACCGCCAGGGCAACCTACGAGCAGTACTTC.

CDR3 sequence reads: CASSLAGGPMNTEAFF. Here the CDR3 DNA reads TGCGCCAGCAGTCTCGCAGGGGGCCCCATGAACACTGAAGCTTTCTTT. This chain joins TRBV5-1 and TRBJ1-1; 8 nucleotides line up with TRBD1. Germline assignment: CDR1 SGHRS and CDR2 YFSETQ. The V gene end was trimmed by 5 bases and the J gene end by 0 bases; junction bases not matched to a gene: 9. The CDR3 extends over 16 amino acids.

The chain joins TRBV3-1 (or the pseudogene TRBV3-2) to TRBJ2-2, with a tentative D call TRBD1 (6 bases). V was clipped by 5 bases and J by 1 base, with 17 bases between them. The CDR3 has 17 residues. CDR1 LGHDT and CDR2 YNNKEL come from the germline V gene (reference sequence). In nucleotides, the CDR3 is TGTGCCAGCAGCGGAGGTCGGGGCAGGGGGAACACCGGGGAGCTGTTTTTT. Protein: CASSGGRGRGNTGELFF.

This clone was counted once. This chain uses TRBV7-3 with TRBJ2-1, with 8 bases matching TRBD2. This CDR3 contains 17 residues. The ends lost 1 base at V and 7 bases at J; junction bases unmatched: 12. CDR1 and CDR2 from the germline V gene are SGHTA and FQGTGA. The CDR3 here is CASSLRGWSVAGNEQFF. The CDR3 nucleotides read TGTGCCAGCAGCTTAAGAGGTTGGTCGGTAGCGGGGAATGAGCAGTTCTTC.

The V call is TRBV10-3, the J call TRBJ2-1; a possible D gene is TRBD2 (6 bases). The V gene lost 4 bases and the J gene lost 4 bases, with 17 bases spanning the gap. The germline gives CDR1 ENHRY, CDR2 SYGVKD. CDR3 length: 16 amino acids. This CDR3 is CAISAMAGRIYNEQFF. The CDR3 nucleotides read TGTGCCATCAGTGCTATGGCGGGAAGAATATACAATGAGCAGTTCTTC.

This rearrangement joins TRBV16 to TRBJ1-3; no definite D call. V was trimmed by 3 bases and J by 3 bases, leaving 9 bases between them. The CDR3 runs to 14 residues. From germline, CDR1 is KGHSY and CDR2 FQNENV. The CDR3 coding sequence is TGTGCCAGCAGCCACGAGGTTGGTGGAAACACCATATATTTT. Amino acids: CASSHEVGGNTIYF.

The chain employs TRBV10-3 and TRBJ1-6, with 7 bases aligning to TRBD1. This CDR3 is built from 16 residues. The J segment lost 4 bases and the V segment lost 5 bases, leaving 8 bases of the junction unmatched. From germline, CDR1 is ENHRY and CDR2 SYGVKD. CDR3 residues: CAISTGQAQYNSPLHF. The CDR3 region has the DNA TGTGCCATCAGTACAGGACAGGCCCAGTATAATTCACCCCTCCACTTT.

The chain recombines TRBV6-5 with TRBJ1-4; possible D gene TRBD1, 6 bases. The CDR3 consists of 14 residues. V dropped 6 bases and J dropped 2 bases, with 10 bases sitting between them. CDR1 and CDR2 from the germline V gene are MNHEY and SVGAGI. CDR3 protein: CASSQGRTNEKLFF. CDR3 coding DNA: TGTGCCAGCAGCCAGGGGAGGACTAATGAAAAACTGTTTTTT.

The CDR3 DNA follows: TGTGCCATCAGTGAGGAGGTCGCGGCCTACGAGCAGTACTTC. Translated, it gives CAISEEVAAYEQYF. This chain connects TRBV10-3 to TRBJ2-7, with no clear D. Germline CDR1 reads ENHRY; CDR2 reads SYGVKD. V lost 2 bases to trimming and J lost 2 bases, with 10 bases between them. This CDR3 has 14 amino acids.

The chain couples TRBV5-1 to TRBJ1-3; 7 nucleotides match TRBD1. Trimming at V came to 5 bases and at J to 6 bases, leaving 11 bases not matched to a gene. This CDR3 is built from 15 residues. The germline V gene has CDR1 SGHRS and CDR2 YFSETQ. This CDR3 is CASRFGQEHPNTIYF. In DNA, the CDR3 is TGCGCCAGCAGATTCGGACAGGAGCATCCAAACACCATATATTTT.

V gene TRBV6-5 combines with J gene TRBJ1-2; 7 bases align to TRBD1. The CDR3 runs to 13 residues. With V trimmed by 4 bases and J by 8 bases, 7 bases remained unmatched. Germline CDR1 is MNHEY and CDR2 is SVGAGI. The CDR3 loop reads CASSFSDRAGYTF. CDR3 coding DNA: TGTGCCAGCAGTTTCAGCGACAGGGCCGGCTACACCTTC.

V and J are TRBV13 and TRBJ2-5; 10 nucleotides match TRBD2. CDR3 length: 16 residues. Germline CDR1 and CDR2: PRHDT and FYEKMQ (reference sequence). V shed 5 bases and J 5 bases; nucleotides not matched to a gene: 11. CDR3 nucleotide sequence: TGTGCCAGCAGCAGGGGCGGAGCGGGGGGGCTGGAGACCCAGTACTTC. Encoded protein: CASSRGGAGGLETQYF.

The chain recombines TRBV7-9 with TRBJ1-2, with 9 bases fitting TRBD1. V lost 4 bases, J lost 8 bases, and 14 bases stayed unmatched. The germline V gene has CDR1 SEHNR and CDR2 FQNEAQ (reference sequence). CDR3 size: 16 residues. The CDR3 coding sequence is TGTGCCAGCAGCTCGGGACAGGGCCCTCTATGGGGCGGCTACACCTTC. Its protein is CASSSGQGPLWGGYTF.

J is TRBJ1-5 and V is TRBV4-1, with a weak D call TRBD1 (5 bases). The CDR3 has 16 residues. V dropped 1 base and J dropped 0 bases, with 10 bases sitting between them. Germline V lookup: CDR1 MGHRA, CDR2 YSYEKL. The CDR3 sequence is CASSQVLGGSNQPQHF. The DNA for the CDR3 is TGCGCCAGCAGCCAAGTTTTGGGGGGTAGCAATCAGCCCCAGCATTTT.

The CDR3 bases are TGTGCCACCAGTGGTACCGTTACCGGGGAGCTGTTTTTT. It specifies CATSGTVTGELFF. J is TRBJ2-2 and V is TRBV24-1; unclear D gene. In germline, CDR1 is KGHDR, CDR2 SFDVKD. This CDR3 comprises 13 residues. Trimming cost V 5 bases and J 5 bases, with 8 bases left between them.